The 15 T cell receptor beta chains listed next were all sequenced from one sample in a study of blood T cell repertoires in COVID-19. The table came from immunoSEQ multiplex PCR; TCRdb's copy has only in-frame clones and leaves some out. The sample holds roughly 140,000 clones; about nine tenths are singletons and the top ten take about 2.5%. The source material was peripheral blood. The source is a human donor in a cohort sampled during active COVID-19.

This clone was seen just once. The chain combines TRBV19 with TRBJ2-4; D may be TRBD1 (5 bases). With 5 bases removed from V and 3 bases from J, the gap between germline ends came to 11 bases. This CDR3 spans 14 amino acids. Germline-derived CDR1 and CDR2 are LNHDA and SQIVND (reference sequence). The CDR3 here is CASSFRVGKNIQYF. The CDR3 region has the DNA TGTGCCAGTAGTTTCAGGGTGGGCAAAAACATTCAGTACTTC.

The chain recombines TRBV20-1 with TRBJ2-5; unclear D gene. Per germline, CDR1 DFQATT and CDR2 SNEGSKA (reference sequence). Trimming took off 5 bases at V and 7 bases at J, with 8 bases between the two ends. The CDR3 is 10 residues long. CDR3 amino acids: CSAPFSTQYF. CDR3 in DNA: TGCAGTGCTCCTTTTTCGACCCAGTACTTC.

The genes are TRBV24-1 and TRBJ2-2; TRBD1 might be the D (6 bases). CDR1 and CDR2 from the germline V gene are KGHDR and SFDVKD. The length of the CDR3 is 14 residues. The V end lost 5 bases, the J end lost 5 bases, and 11 bases lay between the germline ends. The CDR3 region is CATSVPRGTGELFF. The CDR3 DNA reads as TGTGCCACCAGTGTCCCCAGGGGAACCGGGGAGCTGTTTTTT.

This clone was counted between two and nine times. The V and J genes are TRBV4-2 and TRBJ1-1, with a tentative D call TRBD1 (5 bases). The CDR3 has 16 residues. Germline values: CDR1 LGHNA, CDR2 YNFKEQ. The V end lost 2 bases, the J end lost 1 base, and 14 bases lay between the germline ends. The CDR3, as DNA: TGTGCCAGCAGCCAACCCATGGGGGAGGGGAACACTGAAGCTTTCTTT. Amino acid sequence: CASSQPMGEGNTEAFF.

The genes are TRBV5-1 and TRBJ1-3; D is undetermined. Germline CDR1 reads SGHRS; CDR2 reads YFSETQ. The CDR3 covers 14 residues. V lost 0 bases and J lost 7, with 11 bases in between. This CDR3 is CASSLDGGLNTIYF. The CDR3 DNA reads as TGCGCCAGCAGCTTGGACGGTGGTCTGAACACCATATATTTT.

The chain has TRBV6-2 or TRBV6-3 and TRBJ2-2, with D unresolved. The V end lost 3 bases, the J end lost 2 bases, and 7 bases lay between the germline ends. The V gene's germline CDR1 is MNHEY and CDR2 SVGEGT. CDR3 length: 14 amino acids. For the CDR3, the DNA is TGTGCCAGCAGTTATACCACAAACACCGGGGAGCTGTTTTTT. Translation gives CASSYTTNTGELFF.

The chain couples TRBV5-1 to TRBJ1-4, with 7 bases matching TRBD1. Losses at the gene ends were 7 bases for V and 3 bases for J; bases not matched to a gene: 6. The CDR3 is 14 amino acids. Per germline, CDR1 SGHRS and CDR2 YFSETQ. In DNA form, the CDR3 reads TGCGCCAGCGGACGACAGGGTTCTAATGAAAAACTGTTTTTT. Its translation: CASGRQGSNEKLFF.

The chain joins TRBV12-3 or TRBV12-4 to TRBJ1-2; maybe TRBD1 (6 bases). Trimming stripped 6 bases from V and 4 bases from J, with 12 bases between. The CDR3 extends over 13 amino acids. The chain's CDR3 is CASRGGASYGYTF. The CDR3, as DNA: TGTGCCAGCAGGGGGGGGGCAAGCTATGGCTACACCTTC.

The V and J genes are TRBV4-1 and TRBJ2-7; TRBD1 matches at 8 bases. This CDR3 has 15 residues. Trimming cost V 3 bases and J 3 bases; bases outside gene matches: 7. Germline V lookup: CDR1 MGHRA, CDR2 YSYEKL. The CDR3 nucleotides are TGCGCCAGCAGCCAGATAGACAGGGGTTTCTACGAGCAGTACTTC. This sequence encodes CASSQIDRGFYEQYF.

This chain uses TRBV19 with TRBJ2-1, with 9 positions matching TRBD1. The germline V gene has CDR1 LNHDA and CDR2 SQIVND (reference sequence). There are 15 residues in the CDR3. J lost 0 bases, V lost 6 bases, and 3 bases had no gene match. CDR3: CASRTGGSSYNEQFF. CDR3 DNA: TGTGCCAGTAGAACAGGGGGCAGCTCCTACAATGAGCAGTTCTTC.

V is TRBV5-1 and J is TRBJ1-1; D is unresolved. From germline, CDR1 is SGHRS and CDR2 YFSETQ. This CDR3 is built from 14 residues. Trimming took 3 bases from V and 0 from J, leaving 9 bases between them. DNA for the CDR3: TGCGCCAGCAGCTCGGTACTGATGAACACTGAAGCTTTCTTT. It encodes CASSSVLMNTEAFF.

The chain carries TRBV15 and TRBJ2-7; 7 bases are a match to TRBD1. The V gene end was trimmed by 4 bases and the J gene end by 4 bases; junction bases not matched to a gene: 10. This CDR3 is 15 amino acids long. Germline CDR1 LNHNV, CDR2 YYDKDF (reference sequence). The CDR3 protein is CATSTWGQSVYEQYF. The CDR3 DNA reads as TGTGCCACCAGCACGTGGGGACAGTCTGTTTACGAGCAGTACTTC.

This clone was seen a few times. The V and J genes are TRBV7-6 and TRBJ2-6; possible D gene TRBD1, 6 bases. CDR3 length equals 18 residues. V was pared by 5 bases and J by 1 base, with 18 bases between. Germline-derived CDR1 and CDR2 are SGHVS and FNYEAQ. The CDR3 loop reads CASSPKAGVISGANVLTF. DNA for the CDR3: TGTGCCAGCAGCCCAAAGGCAGGGGTTATTTCTGGGGCCAACGTCCTGACTTTC. The full variable domain, with the rest looked up from reference TRBV7-6 and TRBJ2-6, is GAGVSQSPRYKVTKRGQDVALRCDPISGHVSLYWYRQALGQGPEFLTYFNYEAQQDKSGLPNDRFSAERPEGSISTLTIQRTEQRDSAMYRCASSPKAGVISGANVLTFGAGSRLTVL.

The genes are TRBV9 and TRBJ1-1; 9 nucleotides align to TRBD1. Germline CDR1 SGDLS, CDR2 YYNGEE. V dropped 4 bases and J dropped 3; count of bases not matched to a gene: 1. The CDR3 consists of 13 residues. The DNA of the CDR3 is TGTGCCAGCAGCTGGACAGGGGACACTGAAGCTTTCTTT. It is translated as CASSWTGDTEAFF. The full variable domain, rest sourced from reference TRBV9 and TRBJ1-1, is DSGVTQTPKHLITATGQRVTLRCSPRSGDLSVYWYQQSLDQGLQFLIQYYNGEERAKGNILERFSAQQFPDLHSELNLSSLELGDSALYFCASSWTGDTEAFFGQGTRLTVV.

This clone turned up a few times. The chain carries TRBV2 and TRBJ1-1, with 7 nucleotides matching TRBD1. CDR1 and CDR2 (germline): SNHLY, FYNNEI. The V segment lost 4 bases and the J segment 7 bases; nucleotides outside the gene matches: 3. The CDR3 consists of 12 residues. In nucleotides, the CDR3 is TGTGCCAGCAGTGCGGGACAGATTGAAGCTTTCTTT. Residues: CASSAGQIEAFF.